The sequence of this T cell receptor (beta chain) was determined in a study of metastatic and nonmetastatic thyroid tumors. Study in general: The authors compared repertoires across blood and tumor or nodule tissue from malignant and benign thyroid patients. Findings and caveats of the study: A significant increase in TCR beta diversity was reportedly seen in malignant thyroid tumors relative to benign nodules, in blood and tumor.

This CDR3 region has 15 residues. V gave up 3 bases and J gave up 9 bases; unmatched junction bases: 10. Many counts were recorded for this clone. Antigen: not known. In the authors' methods: For papillary thyroid cancer, a distant-metastasis classifier was constructed from CDR3 differences observed across clinicopathological groups. MiXCR reprocessed the PCR reads for TCRdb. TCRdb, not the original authors, processed these V and J calls. The table records approximately 30,000 clones, around 3.9% of them present only once. Thyroid surgery took place with no prior treatment in any patient. The chain has TRBV12-3 or TRBV12-4 and TRBJ2-1; 8 nucleotides align to TRBD2. Sequenced input: blood. This receptor was obtained from a male donor with papillary thyroid cancer or a benign thyroid nodule (not recorded which). Some clones in this sample may be carry-over from other donors' samples. The CDR3 DNA is TGTGCCAGCAGTTTTCAGCGGGAGCCCCGTTTTGAGCAGTTCTTC. This encodes CASSFQREPRFEQFF.